This T cell receptor (beta chain) was observed in a study of regulatory T cells in long-lasting Graves disease. The ends lost 4 bases at V and 5 bases at J; junction bases unmatched: 13. Germline V gives CDR1 LGHDT, CDR2 YNNKEL (reference sequence). The CDR3 has 16 residues. The time point is: persistent/refractory GD, antithyroid drugs over 5 years with positive TRAb. The TCR library was made from RNA extracted from PBMCs. To make TCR beta libraries, researchers used iRepertoire HTBI primers and Arm-PCR of CDR3 regions. TCRdb re-derived calls from the multiplex PCR reads in MiXCR, one entry per CDR3 protein. The table includes 650,000 to 850,000 distinct CDR3 sequences, roughly 30% detected once.

The chain links TRBV3-1 to TRBJ2-5; TRBD1 agrees at 7 bases. Sequenced material: peripheral blood mononuclear cells (PBMCs), taken when the disease was refractory, from a patient treated with antithyroid drugs. The clonotype was recovered from a female donor with Graves disease. DNA of the CDR3: TGTGCCAGCAGCCGCCTAGGGACAGCCACTGGTGAGACCCAGTACTTC. Encoded protein: CASSRLGTATGETQYF.